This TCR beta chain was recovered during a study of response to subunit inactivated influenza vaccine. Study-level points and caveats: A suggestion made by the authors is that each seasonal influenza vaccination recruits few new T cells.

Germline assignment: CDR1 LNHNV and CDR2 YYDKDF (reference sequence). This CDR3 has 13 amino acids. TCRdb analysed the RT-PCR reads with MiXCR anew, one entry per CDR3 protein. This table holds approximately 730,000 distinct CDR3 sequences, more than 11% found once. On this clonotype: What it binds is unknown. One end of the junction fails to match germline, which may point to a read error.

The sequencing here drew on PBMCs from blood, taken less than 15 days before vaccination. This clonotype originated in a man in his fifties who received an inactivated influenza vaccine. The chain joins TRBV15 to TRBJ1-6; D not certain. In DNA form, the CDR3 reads TGTGCCACCAGCCGAGAAAGTAATTCACCCCTCCACTTT. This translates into CATSRESNSPLHF.